This T cell receptor (beta chain) was found in a study of blood T cell repertoires in COVID-19. The wider study: From the United States, Italy and Spain came samples of acute and convalescent COVID-19. T cells, B-cell-depleted T cells, or PBMCs provided the cDNA or gDNA that served as material.

The CDR3 length is 16 residues. V was pared by 0 bases and J by 3 bases, with 14 bases between. Germline CDR1 and CDR2: LNHDA and SQIVND (reference sequence). Original methodology: Amplified reference gene primers provided the basis for estimating nucleated cell counts. Measured with immunoSEQ multiplex PCR; TCRdb has only the in-frame clones, and not every one. That table supplies the V and J calls and clone size; D and trimming were determined from the DNA. The sample yields 70,000 to 100,000 clones, roughly 80% seen once. This TCR was sampled from a woman of 80 years or more with acute or convalescent COVID-19. The chain links TRBV19 to TRBJ2-5; possibly TRBD2 for D (6 bases). Sequencing was performed on peripheral blood. This CDR3 reads CASSIDPGLRKETQYF. The DNA of the CDR3 is TGTGCCAGTAGTATAGATCCGGGACTGCGTAAAGAGACCCAGTACTTC. Using reference TRBV19 and TRBJ2-5 for the parts outside the CDR3, the full variable domain is DGGITQSPKYLFRKEGQNVTLSCEQNLNHDAMYWYRQDPGQGLRLIYYSQIVNDFQKGDIAEGYSVSREKKESFPLTVTSAQKNPTAFYLCASSIDPGLRKETQYFGPGTRLLVL.